Reported below is one T cell receptor (beta chain). This clone was seen a few times. The antigen it binds to is not known. It has no much larger one-base neighbor in the sample; base qualities were not kept. The trial excluded patients who had a history of autoimmune disease or were on systemic immunosuppression. Peripheral blood for TCR sequencing was collected from all dose cohorts at baseline, on cycle 4 day 1, and on cycle 7 day 1. Samples were obtained from an open-label, multicenter, first-in-human phase I dose-escalation trial of ivuxolimab. Adults with locally advanced or metastatic melanoma, renal cell, hepatocellular, or head and neck squamous cell carcinoma were enrolled in the trial. Before TCR sequencing, CD4+ T cells and CD8+ T cells from peripheral blood were sorted into separate populations. This entry is derived from a study of OX40 agonist ivuxolimab in advanced cancers. Describing the broader study: Ivuxolimab, which targeted the costimulatory receptor OX40 (CD134), was an agonistic, fully human IgG2 monoclonal antibody. Intravenous ivuxolimab was administered to patients every 2 weeks at six dose levels: 0.01, 0.1, 0.3, 1.5, 3 and 10 mg/kg. Among the 50 to 55 dose-escalation patients, about 19 had hepatocellular carcinoma, 15 melanoma, 9 renal cell carcinoma and 9 head and neck cancer. A male proportion of roughly 80% and a mean age of about 60 years, ranging from 23 to 79, were recorded for the dose-escalation cohort. Prior anti-PD-1, anti-PD-L1 or anti-CTLA-4 therapy was permitted, and checkpoint inhibitors had been received by less than 45% of dose-escalation patients. Partial responses occurred in three dose-escalation patients: two with cutaneous melanoma and one with hepatocellular carcinoma. The purpose of peripheral TCRbeta sequencing was to test whether ivuxolimab changed TCR sequence diversity and led to clonal T-cell expansion. The monotherapy dose-escalation portion (N ≈ 52 patients) of the phase I ivuxolimab trial is reported in the paper. The investigation overall reported the following: Which antigens the clonally expanded peripheral T cells were specific for was not determined. After ivuxolimab, CD8+ T cells had more expanded clones than CD4+ T cells on average. Low levels of normalized T-cell clonal expansion were also shown by some nonresponding patients. In the 0.1-3.0 mg/kg groups, partial responders had among the lowest normalized peripheral clonal expansion, particularly in CD8+ T cells. At doses of 0.1 to 3.0 mg/kg, clonal expansion of both CD4+ and CD8+ T cells in blood was seen between baseline and week 6.

V lost 0 bases and J lost 5 bases; the stretch between them is 14 bases long. The CDR3 spans 16 residues, from the cysteine through the phenylalanine. Kept here is only the CDR3 DNA, which spans 48 bases and is read in frame from base 1. The germline V gene (reference sequence) provides CDR1 SGHNT and CDR2 YYREEE. For sequencing of the TCRbeta CDR3 region, genomic DNA was extracted from the sorted cells. The immunoSEQ Assay was used for sequencing of TCRbeta CDR3 regions. TCRdb holds this immuneACCESS table with in-frame rearrangements only. Some clones are missing; in checked studies, unresolved V genes explain under half, and the rest has no known cause. The sample table holds 68,000 or so clones, of which about 82% were seen once. The ten largest account for roughly a tenth of the sample.

This material consisted of CD4+ or CD8+ T cells sorted from blood, taken in a trial of the OX40 agonist ivuxolimab. The V and J segments used are TRBV5-4 and TRBJ2-2; the D gene is possibly TRBD1, with 6 bases matching. This TCR derives from an adult with an advanced solid tumor such as melanoma, head and neck, liver or kidney cancer. Read as DNA, the sequence is TGTGCCAGCAGCTTGGGCGGGTGGGGGCTAACCGGGGAGCTGTTTTTT. Translation gives CASSLGGWGLTGELFF.